These 18 T cell receptor beta chains came from one sample sequenced in a study of blood T cell repertoires in COVID-19 (TCRdb year 2020). The protocol used for the library was the immunoSEQ multiplex PCR assay. TCRdb holds this immuneACCESS table with in-frame rearrangements only. Some clones are missing; in checked studies, unresolved V genes explain under half, and the rest has no known cause. This sample gives roughly 250,000 clones in total; about 91% of them show up just once. The ten largest clones take up approximately 1.2% of the sample. Source material: PBMCs or T cells enriched from blood (not recorded which). These TCRs come from a human donor in a cohort exposed to, infected with or recovered from COVID-19 (not recorded which). The donor label of this sample is uncertain.

The V gene is TRBV7-9, the J gene TRBJ1-1, with TRBD1 identical over 7 bases. Germline assignment: CDR1 SEHNR and CDR2 FQNEAQ (reference sequence). The CDR3 runs 12 residues. Trimming at V came to 5 bases and at J to 9 bases, leaving 6 bases not matched to a gene. Written as DNA, the CDR3 is TGTGCCAGCAGCACCCGGGACAGTAAAGCTTTCTTT. This encodes CASSTRDSKAFF.

CDR3 in DNA: TGTGCCAGCAGCACAAAAATGGGTAGGAGGGAATCAGTTCGCTACGAGCAGTACTTC. Its translation: CASSTKMGRRESVRYEQYF. This chain uses TRBV21-1 with TRBJ2-7; the listed D gene, TRBD2, was not tested against the DNA. TRBV21-1 is reported as a pseudogene. This CDR3 is 19 amino acids long.

The J gene is TRBJ2-1, the V gene TRBV5-1; the match to TRBD2 covers 9 bases. Germline CDR1 is SGHRS and CDR2 is YFSETQ. After removal of 5 bases from V and 5 bases from J, the junction contained 5 bases not matched to a gene. The CDR3 extends over 14 amino acids. DNA of the CDR3: TGCGCCAGCAGGGTAGCGGGGGACAACAATGAGCAGTTCTTC. Its translation is CASRVAGDNNEQFF.

The DNA for the CDR3 is TGTGCCAGCCAGGGGGACACTGAAGCTTTCTTT. Translating it yields CASQGDTEAFF. The chain links TRBV9 to TRBJ1-1; 7 positions match TRBD1. In germline, CDR1 is SGDLS, CDR2 YYNGEE. Unmatched junction bases numbered 0, after V lost 7 bases and J lost 3 bases. The CDR3 consists of 11 residues.

The chain has TRBV6-2 or TRBV6-3 and TRBJ1-5; TRBD1 is a possible D gene (6 bases). Trimming took 6 bases from V and 3 from J, leaving 12 bases between them. Germline V gene sequence: CDR1 MNHEY, CDR2 SVGEGT. The CDR3 runs to 14 residues. The CDR3 DNA reads as TGTGCCAGCAGCCCTACAGGGAACAATCAGCCCCAGCATTTT. Translation: CASSPTGNNQPQHF.

This clone has only one observation. In the same sample, other DNA sequences code for this CDR3. The chain has TRBV11-2 and TRBJ1-1, with D maybe TRBD1 (5 bases). Germline CDR1 is SGHAT and CDR2 is FQNNGV. This CDR3 is 14 amino acids long. The germline V and J ends were trimmed by 3 bases and 2 bases, with 10 bases remaining between them. CDR3 DNA: TGTGCCAGCAGCTTGGGCAGGGTTAACACTGAAGCTTTCTTT. This translates into CASSLGRVNTEAFF.

The V and J genes are TRBV19 and TRBJ1-1; 7 bases are shared with TRBD1. The CDR3 length is 15 residues. V was pared by 5 bases and J by 0 bases, with 6 bases of the junction left unmatched. CDR1 LNHDA and CDR2 SQIVND come from the germline V gene (reference sequence). The chain's CDR3 is CASSQQGIMNTEAFF. As DNA, the CDR3 is TGTGCCAGTAGTCAACAGGGGATCATGAACACTGAAGCTTTCTTT. The variable domain in full, completed from reference TRBV19 and TRBJ1-1, reads DGGITQSPKYLFRKEGQNVTLSCEQNLNHDAMYWYRQDPGQGLRLIYYSQIVNDFQKGDIAEGYSVSREKKESFPLTVTSAQKNPTAFYLCASSQQGIMNTEAFFGQGTRLTVV.

The V gene is TRBV14, the J gene TRBJ2-1; 8 bases are shared with TRBD2. CDR1 and CDR2 from the germline V gene are SGHDN and FVKESK. The V segment lost 1 base and the J segment 0 bases; nucleotides outside the gene matches: 2. This CDR3 has 16 residues. The CDR3 DNA reads as TGTGCCAGCAGCCAAGCGGGGGGGAGCTCCTACAATGAGCAGTTCTTC. Translated: CASSQAGGSSYNEQFF.

The rearrangement links TRBV12-5 to TRBJ1-1; the D is unclear. The V and J ends lost 8 bases and 0 bases respectively, with 10 bases between them. From germline, CDR1 is LGHNT and CDR2 FRNRAP. This CDR3 comprises 13 residues. The DNA for the CDR3 is TGTGCTAGTTCGAATAGAGTGAACACTGAAGCTTTCTTT. Its protein is CASSNRVNTEAFF.

The chain joins TRBV5-4 to TRBJ1-1; 8 positions match TRBD1. With 3 bases clipped from V and 2 bases from J, the junction kept 6 bases outside the gene matches. Per germline, CDR1 SGHNT and CDR2 YYREEE (reference sequence). CDR3 length: 15 residues. The CDR3 region is CASSYPTGVNTEAFF. As DNA, the CDR3 is TGTGCCAGCAGCTACCCGACAGGGGTAAACACTGAAGCTTTCTTT.

The V call is TRBV25-1, the J call TRBJ2-2; D is possibly TRBD1 (5 bases). The CDR3 is 13 residues long. Germline V lookup: CDR1 MGHDK, CDR2 SYGVNS. Between the trimmed V and J ends, which lost 6 bases and 3 bases, there was a span of 8 bases. CDR3 sequence: CASRDSDTGELFF. As DNA, the CDR3 is TGTGCCAGCAGAGACAGCGACACCGGGGAGCTGTTTTTT.

This sequence joins TRBV4-1 and TRBJ2-1; unclear D gene. Germline CDR1 reads MGHRA; CDR2 reads YSYEKL. CDR3 length equals 12 residues. Trimming pared 4 bases from V and 9 bases from J, leaving 10 bases between. CDR3: CASSLFGVEQFF. CDR3 nucleotide sequence: TGCGCCAGCAGCCTCTTCGGTGTTGAGCAGTTCTTC.

This rearrangement joins TRBV5-6 to TRBJ1-1; D gene ambiguous. The V gene's germline CDR1 is SGHDT and CDR2 YYEEEE. This CDR3 has 14 amino acids. The V end was cut by 0 bases, the J end by 3 bases, with 9 bases between. CDR3: CASSLEPGYTEAFF. CDR3 in DNA: TGTGCCAGCAGCTTGGAACCAGGCTACACTGAAGCTTTCTTT.

The chain links TRBV12-5 to TRBJ2-5, with 8 bases aligning to TRBD1. CDR1 LGHNT and CDR2 FRNRAP come from the germline V gene. This CDR3 region has 13 residues. The V segment lost 6 bases and the J segment 5 bases; nucleotides outside the gene matches: 5. The CDR3 is CASGQGAGETQYF. CDR3 nucleotide sequence: TGTGCTAGTGGGCAGGGGGCGGGGGAGACCCAGTACTTC.

The chain joins TRBV7-9 to TRBJ2-1; TRBD1 matches 10 bases. With 7 bases clipped from V and 6 bases from J, the junction kept 9 bases outside the gene matches. Germline values: CDR1 SEHNR, CDR2 FQNEAQ (reference sequence). The CDR3 runs 15 residues. The CDR3 loop is CASTKGTGALNEQFF. The CDR3 DNA reads as TGTGCCAGCACCAAAGGGACAGGGGCACTCAATGAGCAGTTCTTC.

The chain links TRBV27 to TRBJ1-4; no firm D call. Germline loops: CDR1 MNHEY, CDR2 SMNVEV (reference sequence). This CDR3 contains 14 residues. V lost 4 bases and J lost 0, with 6 bases in between. The CDR3 region has the DNA TGTGCCAGCAGTTGGAGTGCAACTAATGAAAAACTGTTTTTT. Translation: CASSWSATNEKLFF.

This clone was counted a single time. V and J are TRBV6-5 and TRBJ2-7; 8 nucleotides line up with TRBD1. Germline lookup yields CDR1 MNHEY and CDR2 SVGAGI. This CDR3 spans 15 amino acids. V trimming: 6 bases; J trimming: 3 bases; junction bases outside the gene matches: 10. This CDR3 is CASSRGQGQGYEQYF. The DNA of the CDR3 is TGTGCCAGCAGCCGCGGACAAGGACAGGGCTACGAGCAGTACTTC.

The gene calls are TRBV9 and TRBJ2-3; D not certain. Trimming cost V 0 bases and J 0 bases, with 11 bases left between them. Germline V gene data show CDR1 as SGDLS and CDR2 as YYNGEE. The CDR3 length is 16 residues. CDR3 residues: CASSVVSVTSTDTQYF. The CDR3 DNA reads as TGTGCCAGCAGCGTAGTCTCCGTAACTAGCACAGATACGCAGTATTTT. The full variable domain, in which reference TRBV9 and TRBJ2-3 provide the parts outside the CDR3, is DSGVTQTPKHLITATGQRVTLRCSPRSGDLSVYWYQQSLDQGLQFLIQYYNGEERAKGNILERFSAQQFPDLHSELNLSSLELGDSALYFCASSVVSVTSTDTQYFGPGTRLTVL.